This record covers a single T cell receptor beta chain. In contrast to the negatively isolated CD8+ and CD4+ T cells, TEMRA cells were FACS-enriched. V lost 2 bases and J lost 4, with 12 bases in between. This CDR3 is 15 amino acids long. These data originate in a study of CD8 T cells in Susac syndrome. Random-hexamer reverse transcription was applied to about 0.45 to 1 ug RNA. The TCR beta CDR3 was amplified by immunoSEQ multiplex PCR across 54 Vbeta, 13 Jbeta. TCRdb re-called the immunoSEQ multiplex PCR reads with MiXCR, one entry per CDR3 protein. The sample has some 160,000 distinct CDR3 sequences, just over 90% seen once.

The receptor was isolated from a human donor in good health. Sequencing was performed on CD4+ T cells from PBMCs. V usage is TRBV23-1 and J usage is TRBJ1-3; D is undetermined. TRBV23-1 is assigned to the ORF class and has an uncertain function. The CDR3 region has the DNA TGCGCCAGCAGTCAAGAATACCTACAGGGAAACACCATATATTTT. Protein: CASSQEYLQGNTIYF.